Listed below are T cell receptor beta chains from one sample, sequenced in a study of blood T cell repertoires in COVID-19. TCRdb's copy holds only in-frame clones and misses some; the assay was immunoSEQ multiplex PCR. The sample has around 310,000 clones; about 90% are singletons. The sample taken for sequencing was peripheral blood. All receptors come from a woman aged 35 to 49 with COVID-19, enrolled during active disease. CDR3s include the opening cysteine and the closing phenylalanine or tryptophan. The D gene is left open where the match is weak. Size is omitted from some rows. Given values are once, few, many or a class for expanded clones.

clone size	V gene	D gene	J gene	CDR3 DNA	CDR3 protein
-	TRBV29-1	-	TRBJ1-1	TGCAGCGTCCAAGCGTCCTTAACTGAAGCTTTCTTT	CSVQASLTEAFF
-	TRBV28	-	TRBJ2-7	TGTGCCAGCAGTGGGATAGGGGCCCCCTACGAGCAGTACTTC	CASSGIGAPYEQYF
-	TRBV7-2	-	TRBJ1-5	TGTGCCAGCAGCTTAGGGGGCCAGGGGAAACAGCCCCAGCATTTT	CASSLGGQGKQPQHF
-	TRBV21-1	-	TRBJ2-7	TGTGCCAGCCCTATACCCGGGACAGGGGGCAAGGGGCAGTACTTC	CASPIPGTGGKGQYF
-	TRBV10-3	-	TRBJ1-3	TGTGCCCATCAACCGAGTAAATCTGGAAACACCATATATTTT	CAHQPSKSGNTIYF
-	TRBV10-2	-	TRBJ2-1	TGCGCCAGCAGGTGGGGGGTCTCCTACAATGAGCAGTTCTTC	CASRWGVSYNEQFF
few	TRBV15	-	TRBJ1-5	TGTGCCACCGGAGGGATCGATCAGCCCCAGCATTTT	CATGGIDQPQHF
-	TRBV21-1	-	TRBJ1-1	TGTGCCAGCAGCAAAAATAGCATGAACACTGAAGCTTTCTTT	CASSKNSMNTEAFF
-	TRBV9	TRBD1	TRBJ2-6	TGTGCCAGCAGCCGATATTTGGGACAGGTCCGGGCCAACGTCCTGACTTTC	CASSRYLGQVRANVLTF
-	TRBV6-1	-	TRBJ1-5	TGTGCCAGCAGTGAAGGGCGGCCCCGTAGCAATCAGCCCCAGCATTTT	CASSEGRPRSNQPQHF